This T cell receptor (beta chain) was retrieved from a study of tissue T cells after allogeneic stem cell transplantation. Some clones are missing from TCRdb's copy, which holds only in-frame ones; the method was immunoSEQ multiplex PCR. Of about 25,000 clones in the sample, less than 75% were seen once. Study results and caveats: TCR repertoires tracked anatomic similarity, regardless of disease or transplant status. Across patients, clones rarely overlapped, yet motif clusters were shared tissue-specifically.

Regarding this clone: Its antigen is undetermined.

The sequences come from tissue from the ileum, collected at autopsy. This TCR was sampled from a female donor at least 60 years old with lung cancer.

The CDR3 is CATSSRDSRYSNYGYTF. The DNA of the CDR3 is TGTGCCACCAGCAGCCGGGACTCGAGGTATTCTAACTATGGCTACACCTTC. The chain is built from TRBV15 and TRBJ1-2, with D possibly being TRBD1 (5 bases). There are 17 residues in the CDR3. The germline CDR1 and CDR2 sequences are LNHNV and YYDKDF (reference sequence). The V end lost 3 bases, the J end lost 0 bases, and 17 bases lay between the germline ends.